The 30 T cell receptor beta chains below were found in one sample sequenced in a study of breast tumors, draining lymph nodes, adjacent tissues. Axillary draining lymph nodes of breast cancer patients supplied the node samples. TCRdb used MiXCR to reprocess the multiplex PCR reads, holding one entry per CDR3 protein. The table shows under 300,000 distinct CDR3 sequences, with less than 35% occurring only once. What was sequenced was axillary lymph node tissue. Receptors originate from a female donor with breast cancer. Some clones in this sample may be carry-over from other donors' samples.

This clonotype was observed at least ten times. The rearrangement uses TRBV6-6 and TRBJ1-3; TRBD1 matches at 8 bases. J was trimmed by 8 bases and V by 0 bases; bases with no gene match: 9. The CDR3 is 16 amino acids. CDR1 and CDR2 (germline): MNHNY, SVGAGI (reference sequence). For the CDR3, the DNA is TGTGCCAGCAGTTACTCCCGGACAGGGAATTCGGACACCATATATTTT. This codes for CASSYSRTGNSDTIYF.

This clonotype was seen at least ten times. The CDR3 here is CASSERQGGEKLFF. CDR3 nucleotide sequence: TGTGCCAGCAGCGAAAGACAGGGGGGTGAAAAACTGTTTTTT. This sequence joins TRBV9 and TRBJ1-4; TRBD1 matches 9 bases. V gave up 3 bases and J gave up 7 bases; unmatched junction bases: 4. Germline values: CDR1 SGDLS, CDR2 YYNGEE. The CDR3 sequence is 14 residues long.

This clonotype has a count of ten or more. The V gene is TRBV24-1, the J gene TRBJ2-7; the D is unclear. Germline assignment: CDR1 KGHDR and CDR2 SFDVKD. The V end was cut by 8 bases, the J end by 2 bases, with 6 bases between. The CDR3 consists of 11 residues. CDR3 loop: CATTAAYEQYF. Here the CDR3 DNA reads TGTGCCACCACAGCCGCCTACGAGCAGTACTTC.

V and J are TRBV7-3 and TRBJ2-2; D possibly corresponds to TRBD2 (7 bases). CDR3 length: 20 amino acids. Germline V CDR1 and CDR2: SGHTA, FQGTGA. Between the trimmed V and J ends, which lost 4 bases and 1 base, there was a span of 25 bases. The CDR3 nucleotides are TGTGCCAGCAGCTCCACCTATGGGTCCTGGGGGGGACAGAACACCGGGGAGCTGTTTTTT. This translates into CASSSTYGSWGGQNTGELFF. Full variable domain (rest looked up from reference TRBV7-3 and TRBJ2-2): GAGVSQTPSNKVTEKGKYVELRCDPISGHTALYWYRQSLGQGPEFLIYFQGTGAADDSGLPNDRFFAVRPEGSVSTLKIQRTERGDSAVYLCASSSTYGSWGGQNTGELFFGEGSRLTVL.

This clonotype was observed once. A much larger clone lies one base from this, so it may be a read error. The J gene is TRBJ2-1, the V gene TRBV3-1, with 9 positions matching TRBD1. Germline assignment: CDR1 LGHDT and CDR2 YNNKEL (reference sequence). The CDR3 contains 13 residues. The CDR3 here is CTTGTGTYNEQFF. The CDR3 nucleotides read TGTACCACCGGGACAGGGACCTACAATGAGCAGTTCTTC.

Turning to this clonotype: A much larger clone differs from this one at a single base, so this may be a read error. This sequence joins TRBV3-1 and TRBJ1-6, with 7 bases fitting TRBD1. This CDR3 has 16 amino acids. Germline lookup yields CDR1 LGHDT and CDR2 YNNKEL (reference sequence). CDR3 in DNA: TGTACCAGCAGCCAAGGGGGCGGAGCCTATAATTCACCCCTCCACTTT. It encodes CTSSQGGGAYNSPLHF.

This clonotype has only a few counts. This chain uses TRBV19 with TRBJ2-1; 11 positions agree with TRBD2. V was pared by 3 bases and J by 4 bases, with 5 bases of the junction left unmatched. The germline V gene encodes CDR1 LNHDA and CDR2 SQIVND (reference sequence). The CDR3 is 16 residues long. This chain's CDR3 is CASSIIAGGAYNEQFF. The CDR3, as DNA: TGTGCCAGTAGTATCATAGCGGGGGGGGCATACAATGAGCAGTTCTTC.

Points on this clonotype: With a much larger clone just one base away, this may be a read error. This sequence joins TRBV19 and TRBJ2-1; 9 nucleotides agree with TRBD1. V shed 6 bases and J 4 bases; nucleotides not matched to a gene: 7. CDR3 length equals 15 residues. Germline V gene data show CDR1 as LNHDA and CDR2 as SQIVND (reference sequence). CDR3 in DNA: TGTGCCAGTAGGGCAGGACAGGGGACATACAATGAGCAGTTCTTC. Protein product: CASRAGQGTYNEQFF.

This clonotype was detected many times. J is TRBJ1-6 and V is TRBV30; D is possibly TRBD1 (6 bases). V dropped 3 bases and J dropped 5 bases, with 11 bases sitting between them. The germline V gene has CDR1 GTSNPN and CDR2 SVGIG (reference sequence). The CDR3 sequence is 14 residues long. DNA for the CDR3: TGTGCCTGGAGACGGACAGAAAATAATTCACCCCTCCACTTT. Protein product: CAWRRTENNSPLHF.

This clonotype was observed many times. The chain joins TRBV6-2 or TRBV6-3 to TRBJ2-7, with 10 bases identical to TRBD2. There are 14 residues in the CDR3. With V trimmed by 6 bases and J by 6 bases, 8 bases remained unmatched. Germline CDR1 reads MNHEY; CDR2 reads SVGEGT. The CDR3 spells CASRKSGRALEQYF. In nucleotides, the CDR3 is TGTGCCAGCAGAAAAAGCGGGAGGGCCCTCGAGCAGTACTTC.

V and J are TRBV15 and TRBJ2-2; TRBD1 or TRBD2 may be the D gene (5 bases each). V was shortened by 9 bases and J by 6 bases, with 14 bases between the two germline ends. The germline V gene has CDR1 LNHNV and CDR2 YYDKDF (reference sequence). The CDR3 runs 13 residues. The CDR3 coding sequence is TGTGCCACTAAAGGGGACGTCGCCGGGGAGCTGTTTTTT. Its translation: CATKGDVAGELFF.

In its sample, this clonotype was seen many times. The V gene is TRBV3-1, the J gene TRBJ1-2; D not certain. Trimming took 3 bases from V and 8 from J, leaving 16 bases between them. The CDR3 sequence is 14 residues long. Germline-derived CDR1 and CDR2 are LGHDT and YNNKEL (reference sequence). CDR3 sequence reads: CASSHRSLWEGYTF. The CDR3, as DNA: TGTGCCAGCAGCCATAGGAGCCTCTGGGAAGGCTACACCTTC.

This clonotype was observed at least ten times. This chain connects TRBV20-1 to TRBJ2-5, with 8 bases that match TRBD2. V trimming: 6 bases; J trimming: 7 bases; junction bases outside the gene matches: 16. Per the germline V gene, CDR1 is DFQATT and CDR2 is SNEGSKA (reference sequence). The CDR3 is 15 residues long. CDR3 nucleotide sequence: TGCAGTGCCTACCCGGGACTAGAGACATTAGGGACCCAGTACTTC. It is translated as CSAYPGLETLGTQYF.

This clonotype was seen many times. The CDR3 DNA reads as TGTGCCAGCAGCTTGGGCGGGGGGCGGACGTTAGGGCAGCCCCAGCATTTT. Amino acids: CASSLGGGRTLGQPQHF. The genes are TRBV5-6 and TRBJ1-5; D is perhaps TRBD1 (6 bases). V gave up 0 bases and J gave up 7 bases, with 20 bases separating them. This CDR3 has 17 residues. Germline CDR1 is SGHDT and CDR2 is YYEEEE.

The chain links TRBV18 to TRBJ2-2, with no clear D. Germline CDR1 and CDR2: KGHSH and LQKENI. V gave up 1 base and J gave up 7 bases, with 4 bases separating them. The CDR3 consists of 12 residues. CDR3 residues: CASSPQNGELFF. CDR3 sequence (DNA): TGTGCCAGCTCACCACAGAACGGGGAGCTGTTTTTT.

This clonotype occurred once. V usage is TRBV2 and J usage is TRBJ2-2; 15 nucleotides align to TRBD2. The V and J ends lost 11 bases and 5 bases, in that order; junction bases with no gene match: 6. Germline V lookup: CDR1 SNHLY, CDR2 FYNNEI. The CDR3 consists of 15 residues. In DNA, the CDR3 is TGTGCCGGTTCCGGGACTAGCGGGAGGACCGGGGAGCTGTTTTTT. It translates to CAGSGTSGRTGELFF.

This clonotype was seen a few times. Being one base from a much bigger clone, this may be a read error. Since the CDR3 does not end with the conserved phenylalanine or tryptophan, this likely comes from a read error. The genes are TRBV14 and TRBJ2-1, with D possibly TRBD2 on 5 matching bases. This CDR3 comprises 13 residues. Germline V gene sequence: CDR1 SGHDN, CDR2 FVKESK. V was shortened by 4 bases and J by 6 bases, with 10 bases between the two germline ends. The CDR3 DNA sequence: TGTGCCAGCAGCCTCCTAGCCGTCAATGAGCAGTTCTCC. Its translation is CASSLLAVNEQFS.

This clonotype occurred many times. This sequence joins TRBV15 and TRBJ2-5; 9 nucleotides match TRBD1. V was pared by 4 bases and J by 5 bases, with 8 bases of the junction left unmatched. The CDR3 sequence is 15 residues long. Germline V gene sequence: CDR1 LNHNV, CDR2 YYDKDF (reference sequence). This CDR3 reads CATSIQGQGGETQYF. Written as DNA, the CDR3 is TGTGCCACCAGCATCCAGGGACAGGGAGGGGAGACCCAGTACTTC.

V gene TRBV25-1 combines with J gene TRBJ2-7; 8 nucleotides agree with TRBD2. CDR3 length equals 15 residues. Germline V CDR1 and CDR2: MGHDK, SYGVNS. The J segment lost 6 bases and the V segment lost 2 bases, leaving 9 bases of the junction unmatched. The CDR3: CASSEASGGSGEQYF. The CDR3, as DNA: TGTGCCAGCAGTGAAGCCAGCGGGGGATCGGGCGAGCAGTACTTC.

The CDR3 region is CTSSLDRLLEQYF. CDR3 DNA sequence: TGTACTAGCAGCTTAGATCGGTTACTCGAGCAGTACTTC. This chain links TRBV7-6 with TRBJ2-7; tentatively, D is TRBD2 (6 bases). Per germline, CDR1 SGHVS and CDR2 FNYEAQ. This CDR3 has 13 amino acids.

Regarding this clonotype: The junction shows a germline mismatch at one end, possibly a read error. The gene calls are TRBV20-1 and TRBJ1-2; D may be TRBD1 (5 bases). The length of the CDR3 is 12 residues. The germline V gene has CDR1 DFQATT and CDR2 SNEGSKA (reference sequence). This CDR3 is CSARQGSYGSTF. The CDR3 bases are TGCAGTGCTAGACAGGGCTCCTATGGCTCCACCTTC.

This clonotype was picked up many times. The CDR3 region has the DNA TGCGCCAGCAGCAACCGGGACAGGGGTGGTGAGCAGTACTTC. Its translation: CASSNRDRGGEQYF. J is TRBJ2-7 and V is TRBV5-1; 10 nucleotides line up with TRBD1. The length of the CDR3 is 14 residues. Per germline, CDR1 SGHRS and CDR2 YFSETQ. Trimming removed 4 bases from V and 7 bases from J; junction bases left unmatched: 8.

This clonotype was detected many times. The chain uses TRBV24-1 and TRBJ2-3; D is ambiguous. The CDR3 totals 14 residues. Trimming stripped 3 bases from V and 1 base from J, with 7 bases between. CDR1 KGHDR and CDR2 SFDVKD come from the germline V gene. CDR3: CATSDQAGTDTQYF. CDR3 DNA sequence: TGTGCCACCAGTGATCAGGCAGGCACAGATACGCAGTATTTT.

This clonotype was detected ten times or more. The chain combines TRBV7-8 with TRBJ2-7, with D perhaps matching TRBD2 (5 bases). Looked up from germline, CDR1 is SGHVS and CDR2 is FQNEAQ. Trimming took off 3 bases at V and 0 bases at J, with 12 bases between the two ends. The CDR3 sequence is 15 residues long. The CDR3 coding sequence is TGTGCCAGCAGCTTGAGCAGACTACCCTCCTACGAGCAGTACTTC. Translated, it gives CASSLSRLPSYEQYF.

J is TRBJ2-5 and V is TRBV6-5; 7 positions match TRBD1. CDR1 is MNHEY, CDR2 SVGAGI, per germline. V trimming: 7 bases; J trimming: 2 bases; junction bases outside the gene matches: 13. The CDR3 spans 16 residues. CDR3 in amino acids: CASTTLGGPVQETQYF. The CDR3 nucleotides read TGTGCCAGCACCACCCTAGGGGGCCCCGTACAAGAGACCCAGTACTTC.

This clonotype occurred many times. The V call is TRBV19, the J call TRBJ1-4, with D hard to call. Trimming stripped 5 bases from V and 5 bases from J, with 6 bases between. CDR3 size: 12 residues. Germline V CDR1 and CDR2: LNHDA, SQIVND (reference sequence). The CDR3 sequence is CASSFLNEKLFF. The CDR3 nucleotides are TGTGCCAGTAGTTTCCTAAATGAAAAACTGTTTTTT.

CDR3 region: CASNPPGGNQPQHF. CDR3 bases: TGTGCCAGCAACCCCCCAGGGGGCAATCAGCCCCAGCATTTT. V and J are TRBV6-5 and TRBJ1-5; possibly TRBD1 for D (6 bases). Germline CDR1 MNHEY, CDR2 SVGAGI. The CDR3 is 14 amino acids. V was clipped by 7 bases and J by 2 bases, with 12 bases between them.

This clonotype was seen many times. The chain uses TRBV19 and TRBJ2-7; D gene ambiguous. With 5 bases removed from V and 5 bases from J, the gap between germline ends came to 10 bases. Looked up from germline, CDR1 is LNHDA and CDR2 is SQIVND (reference sequence). This CDR3 region has 12 residues. The CDR3 loop is CASSSRRDEQYF. CDR3 DNA sequence: TGTGCCAGTAGTTCCAGACGCGACGAGCAGTACTTC.

This clonotype was counted at least ten times. This chain links TRBV19 with TRBJ2-5, with D possibly TRBD2 on 5 matching bases. Looked up from germline, CDR1 is LNHDA and CDR2 is SQIVND (reference sequence). Trimming removed 5 bases at V and 3 bases at J, with 16 bases between. The CDR3 length is 15 residues. The CDR3 is CASSPRRWEKETQYF. The CDR3 region has the DNA TGTGCCAGTAGTCCCCGCCGGTGGGAGAAAGAGACCCAGTACTTC.

A word on this clonotype: A read error may explain this, as a much larger clone is one base away. The chain employs TRBV19 and TRBJ1-4; D gene ambiguous. V was pared by 5 bases and J by 0 bases, with 10 bases between. Germline V CDR1 and CDR2: LNHDA, SQIVND (reference sequence). CDR3 length: 15 amino acids. The CDR3 DNA is TGTGCCAGTAGTCCAATAGGGTCAACTAATGAAAAACTGTTTTTT. Its translation is CASSPIGSTNEKLFF.